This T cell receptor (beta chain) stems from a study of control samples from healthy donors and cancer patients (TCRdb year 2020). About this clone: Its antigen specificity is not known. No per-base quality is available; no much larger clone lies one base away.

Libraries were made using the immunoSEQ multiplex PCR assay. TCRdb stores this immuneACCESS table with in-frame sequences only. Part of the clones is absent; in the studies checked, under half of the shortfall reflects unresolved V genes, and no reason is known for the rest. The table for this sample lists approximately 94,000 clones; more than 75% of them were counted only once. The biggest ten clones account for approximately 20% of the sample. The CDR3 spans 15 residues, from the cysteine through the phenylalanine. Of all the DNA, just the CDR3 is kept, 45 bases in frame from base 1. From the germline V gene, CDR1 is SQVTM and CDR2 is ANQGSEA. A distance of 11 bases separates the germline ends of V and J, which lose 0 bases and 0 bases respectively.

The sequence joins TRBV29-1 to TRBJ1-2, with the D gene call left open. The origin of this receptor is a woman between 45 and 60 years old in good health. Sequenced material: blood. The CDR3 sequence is CSVEDVGRTNYGYTF. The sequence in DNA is TGCAGCGTTGAAGATGTAGGCAGGACTAACTATGGCTACACCTTC.